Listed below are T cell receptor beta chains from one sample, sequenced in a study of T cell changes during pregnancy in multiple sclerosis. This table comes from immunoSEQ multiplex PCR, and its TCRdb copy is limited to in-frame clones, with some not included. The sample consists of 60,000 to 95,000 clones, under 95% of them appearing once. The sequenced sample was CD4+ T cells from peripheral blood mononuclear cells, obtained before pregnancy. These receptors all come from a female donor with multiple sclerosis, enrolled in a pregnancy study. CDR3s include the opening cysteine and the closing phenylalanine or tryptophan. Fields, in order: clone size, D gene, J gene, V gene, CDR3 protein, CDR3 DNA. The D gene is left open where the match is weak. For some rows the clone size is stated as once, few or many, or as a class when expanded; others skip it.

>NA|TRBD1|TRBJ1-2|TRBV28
CASSPQGIGYGYTF
TGTGCCAGCAGCCCACAGGGGATAGGCTATGGCTACACCTTC
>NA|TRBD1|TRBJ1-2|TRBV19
CASQDRGIYGYTF
TGTGCCAGCCAGGACAGGGGGATCTATGGCTACACCTTC
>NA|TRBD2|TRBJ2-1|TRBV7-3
CASSAIAPGTSGDEQFF
TGTGCCAGCAGCGCGATTGCCCCCGGGACTAGCGGCGATGAGCAGTTCTTC
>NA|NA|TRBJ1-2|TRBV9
CASSAGADYGYTF
TGTGCCAGCAGCGCAGGGGCCGACTATGGCTACACCTTC
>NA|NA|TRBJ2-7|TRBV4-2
CASSPTTIAPGGYEQYF
TGTGCCAGCAGCCCTACCACGATAGCCCCCGGTGGGTACGAGCAGTACTTC
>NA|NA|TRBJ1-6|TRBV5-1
CASSLAVRDSSIHF
TGCGCCAGCAGCTTGGCAGTCAGGGACTCTTCTATCCACTTT
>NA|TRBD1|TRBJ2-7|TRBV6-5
CASRGQGGREQYF
TGTGCCAGCAGAGGACAGGGAGGCCGCGAGCAGTACTTC
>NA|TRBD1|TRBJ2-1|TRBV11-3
CASSSGQGGEQFF
TGTGCCAGCAGCTCTGGACAGGGAGGTGAGCAGTTCTTC
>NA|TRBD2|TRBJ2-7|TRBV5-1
CASSFTSGGVDEQYF
TGCGCCAGCAGCTTCACCAGCGGGGGGGTGGACGAGCAGTACTTC
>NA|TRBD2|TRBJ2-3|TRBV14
CASSQRLAVDTQYF
TGTGCCAGCAGCCAACGCCTAGCGGTAGATACGCAGTATTTT
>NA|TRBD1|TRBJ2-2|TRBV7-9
CASSSTGGGTGELFF
TGTGCCAGCAGCTCGACAGGGGGTGGCACCGGGGAGCTGTTTTTT
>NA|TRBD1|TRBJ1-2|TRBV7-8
CASSYRDSSGYTF
TGTGCCAGCAGCTACCGGGACAGCAGTGGCTACACCTTC
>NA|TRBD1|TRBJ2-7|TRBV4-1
CASRGTGRYEQYF
TGCGCCAGCAGGGGGACAGGGAGGTACGAGCAGTACTTC
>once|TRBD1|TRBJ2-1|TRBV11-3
CASSRRQGLHLNEQFF
TGTGCCAGCAGCAGACGACAGGGTTTACATCTCAATGAGCAGTTCTTC
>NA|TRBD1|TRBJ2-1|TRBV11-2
CASSLVRTRQGARNEQFF
TGTGCCAGCAGCTTAGTTCGGACCAGACAGGGGGCGAGAAATGAGCAGTTCTTC
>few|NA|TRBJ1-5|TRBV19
CASTPDGEFNQPQHF
TGTGCCAGTACCCCCGACGGGGAGTTCAATCAGCCCCAGCATTTT
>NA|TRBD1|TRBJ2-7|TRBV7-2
CASSGSTGSRSLHEQYF
TGTGCCAGCAGCGGCTCGACAGGGTCTAGATCACTCCACGAGCAGTACTTC
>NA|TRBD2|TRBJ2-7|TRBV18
CASSPLSSGSYEQYF
TGTGCCAGCTCACCGCTAAGTAGCGGGAGTTACGAGCAGTACTTC
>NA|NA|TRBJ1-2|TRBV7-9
CASSRGQKNYGYTF
TGTGCCAGCAGCCGCGGACAGAAAAACTATGGCTACACCTTC
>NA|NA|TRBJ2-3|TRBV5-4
CARTREAGIETDTQYF
TGTGCCCGAACCAGGGAGGCGGGAATCGAGACAGATACGCAGTATTTT
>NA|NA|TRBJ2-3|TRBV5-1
CASSLPTGGLGTDTQYF
TGCGCCAGCAGCTTGCCAACCGGAGGATTGGGGACAGATACGCAGTATTTT
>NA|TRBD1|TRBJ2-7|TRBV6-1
CASSGGQGGLNEQYF
TGTGCCAGCAGTGGGGGACAGGGAGGCTTGAACGAGCAGTACTTC
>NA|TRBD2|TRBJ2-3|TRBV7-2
CASSLRGGMDTQYF
TGTGCCAGCAGCTTACGGGGGGGCATGGATACGCAGTATTTT
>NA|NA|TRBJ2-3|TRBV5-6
CASSSGTPRQGDTQYF
TGTGCCAGCAGCTCGGGGACACCCCGGCAGGGAGATACGCAGTATTTT
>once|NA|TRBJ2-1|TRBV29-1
CSVGDYDEQFF
TGCAGCGTTGGTGACTACGATGAGCAGTTCTTC
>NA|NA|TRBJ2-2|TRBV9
CASSVDTDTGELFF
TGTGCCAGCAGCGTCGACACGGACACCGGGGAGCTGTTTTTT
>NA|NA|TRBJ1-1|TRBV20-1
CSASPGTEAFF
TGCAGTGCTAGTCCGGGCACTGAAGCTTTCTTT
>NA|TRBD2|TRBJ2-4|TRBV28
CASRGGRPKNIQYF
TGTGCCAGCAGGGGGGGGAGACCCAAAAACATTCAGTACTTC
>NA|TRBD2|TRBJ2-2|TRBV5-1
CASSLRTSGRATGELFF
TGCGCCAGCAGCTTGAGGACTAGCGGTAGGGCCACCGGGGAGCTGTTTTTT
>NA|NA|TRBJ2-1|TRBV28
CASRRGSSYNEQFF
TGTGCCAGCAGGCGGGGTAGCTCCTACAATGAGCAGTTCTTC
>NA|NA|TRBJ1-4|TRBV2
CASTPRGGGGEKLFF
TGTGCCAGCACCCCCCGAGGGGGGGGCGGGGAAAAACTGTTTTTT
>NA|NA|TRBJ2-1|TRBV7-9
CASSLEGGGEQFF
TGTGCCAGCAGCTTAGAGGGAGGAGGGGAGCAGTTCTTC
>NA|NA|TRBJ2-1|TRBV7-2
CASAASYNEQFF
TGTGCCAGCGCGGCCTCCTACAATGAGCAGTTCTTC
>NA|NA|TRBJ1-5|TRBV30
CAWSVLGQGINQPQHF
TGTGCCTGGAGTGTACTGGGGCAGGGGATCAATCAGCCCCAGCATTTT
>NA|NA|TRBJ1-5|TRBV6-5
CASSYRQAGQPQHF
TGTGCCAGCAGTTACAGGCAGGCGGGTCAGCCCCAGCATTTT
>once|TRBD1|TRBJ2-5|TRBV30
CAWSRGTTETQYF
TGTGCCTGGAGCAGGGGGACGACGGAGACCCAGTACTTC
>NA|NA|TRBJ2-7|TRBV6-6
CASSYVQGAYEQYF
TGTGCCAGCAGTTACGTCCAGGGTGCATACGAGCAGTACTTC
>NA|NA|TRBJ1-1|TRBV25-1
CASVQGWGTEAFF
TGTGCCAGCGTACAGGGTTGGGGGACTGAAGCTTTCTTT
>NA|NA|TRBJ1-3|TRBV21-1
CASHKGTGAGNTIYF
TGTGCCAGCCATAAAGGGACAGGGGCTGGAAACACCATATATTTT
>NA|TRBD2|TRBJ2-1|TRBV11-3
CASSPHWASGDNEQFF
TGTGCCAGCAGCCCTCATTGGGCTAGCGGCGACAATGAGCAGTTCTTC
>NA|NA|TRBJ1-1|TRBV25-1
CASSAREGMGNTEAFF
TGTGCCAGCAGTGCGAGGGAAGGGATGGGGAACACTGAAGCTTTCTTT
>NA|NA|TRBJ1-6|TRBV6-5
CASRGQSSYNSPLHF
TGTGCCAGCAGAGGACAGAGCTCCTATAATTCACCCCTCCACTTT
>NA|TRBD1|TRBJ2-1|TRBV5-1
CASSLVSGTGHDEQFF
TGCGCCAGCAGCTTGGTTTCCGGGACAGGGCACGATGAGCAGTTCTTC
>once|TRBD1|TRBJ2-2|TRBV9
CASSARPGQGFSGELFF
TGTGCCAGCAGCGCTAGGCCGGGACAGGGGTTCTCCGGGGAGCTGTTTTTT
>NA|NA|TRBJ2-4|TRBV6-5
CASRRDGGNIQYF
TGTGCCAGCAGAAGGGACGGAGGGAACATTCAGTACTTC
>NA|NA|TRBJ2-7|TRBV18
CASSPTRSSYEQYF
TGTGCCAGCTCACCAACTAGGAGCTCCTACGAGCAGTACTTC
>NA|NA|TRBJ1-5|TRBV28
CASSSTTGGGWGNQPQHF
TGTGCCAGCAGTTCAACCACTGGGGGGGGCTGGGGCAATCAGCCCCAGCATTTT
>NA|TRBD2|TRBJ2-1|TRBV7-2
CASSSRGERYNEQFF
TGTGCCAGCAGCTCTCGGGGGGAAAGGTACAATGAGCAGTTCTTC
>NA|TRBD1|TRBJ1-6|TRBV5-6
CATSETGANSPLHF
TGTGCCACCTCTGAGACAGGGGCAAATTCACCCCTCCACTTT
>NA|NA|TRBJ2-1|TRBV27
CASSLVKRSSYNEQFF
TGTGCCAGCAGTTTAGTAAAGCGGAGCTCCTACAATGAGCAGTTCTTC
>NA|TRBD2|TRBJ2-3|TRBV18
CASSPLPHSAGGTDTQYF
TGTGCCAGCTCACCTCTCCCACATTCAGCGGGGGGCACAGATACGCAGTATTTT
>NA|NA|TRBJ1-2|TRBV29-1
CSVAKIYGYTF
TGCAGCGTTGCAAAAATTTATGGCTACACCTTC
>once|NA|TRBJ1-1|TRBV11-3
CASSLGGQRNTEAFF
TGTGCCAGCAGCTTGGGAGGGCAGAGGAACACTGAAGCTTTCTTT
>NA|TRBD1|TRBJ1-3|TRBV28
CASTPQGAGGNTIYF
TGTGCCAGCACCCCTCAGGGGGCCGGAGGAAACACCATATATTTT
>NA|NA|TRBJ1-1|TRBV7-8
CASSLVPGMNTEAFF
TGTGCCAGCAGCTTAGTCCCAGGGATGAACACTGAAGCTTTCTTT
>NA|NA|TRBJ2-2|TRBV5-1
CASSTGTLNTGELFF
TGCGCCAGCAGCACCGGGACACTGAACACCGGGGAGCTGTTTTTT
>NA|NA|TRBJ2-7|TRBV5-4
CASSSGGGGGFYEQYF
TGTGCCAGCAGCTCCGGGGGAGGTGGGGGGTTTTACGAGCAGTACTTC
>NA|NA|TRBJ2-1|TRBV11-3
CASSLNNYNEQFF
TGTGCCAGCAGCTTAAACAACTACAATGAGCAGTTCTTC
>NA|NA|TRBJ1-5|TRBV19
CASSIGRGDGQPQHF
TGTGCCAGTAGTATAGGTCGGGGGGATGGTCAGCCCCAGCATTTT